These 32 T cell receptor beta chains were all obtained from the same sample, sequenced in a study of shared clonotypes between healthy human individuals. The table came from immunoSEQ multiplex PCR; TCRdb's copy has only in-frame clones and leaves some out. The sample carries millions of clones, roughly 91% recorded once. CD45RO negativity and positive selection for CCR7 defined naive CD8 cells, a population that excluded terminally differentiated effector memory CD45RA+ cells. The sequenced sample was naive CD8+ T cells from PBMCs. These receptor sequences come from a man in his late teens or twenties in good health. Some clones in this sample may be carry-over from other donors' samples.

The V call is TRBV6-4, the J call TRBJ2-5; D call uncertain. Per the germline V gene, CDR1 is MRHNA and CDR2 is SNTAGT. Deletions cut 6 bases from V and 5 bases from J, with 13 bases between. The CDR3 spans 13 residues. The CDR3 spells CASREKIQETQYF. CDR3 nucleotides: TGTGCCAGCAGAGAAAAGATCCAGGAGACCCAGTACTTC.

CDR3 residues: CASSIDRAGGDHEQYF. The CDR3 DNA reads as TGTGCCAGTAGTATAGATCGGGCAGGGGGAGACCACGAGCAGTACTTC. The J gene is TRBJ2-7, the V gene TRBV19, with 7 bases identical to TRBD1. The CDR3 has 16 amino acids. The germline gives CDR1 LNHDA, CDR2 SQIVND (reference sequence). The ends lost 0 bases at V and 5 bases at J; junction bases unmatched: 10. The whole variable domain, remainder taken from reference TRBV19 and TRBJ2-7, is DGGITQSPKYLFRKEGQNVTLSCEQNLNHDAMYWYRQDPGQGLRLIYYSQIVNDFQKGDIAEGYSVSREKKESFPLTVTSAQKNPTAFYLCASSIDRAGGDHEQYFGPGTRLTVT.

J is TRBJ2-7 and V is TRBV27, with D possibly TRBD1 on 6 matching bases. The germline CDR1 and CDR2 sequences are MNHEY and SMNVEV (reference sequence). The CDR3 extends over 14 amino acids. The germline V and J ends were trimmed by 0 bases and 6 bases, with 12 bases remaining between them. The CDR3 bases are TGTGCCAGCAGTTTATCGGCAGGGGTCGGCGAGCAGTACTTC. Translation gives CASSLSAGVGEQYF.

This sequence joins TRBV28 and TRBJ1-2; D is unclear. This CDR3 is built from 13 residues. CDR1 is MDHEN and CDR2 is SYDVKM in the germline V gene. V lost 6 bases to trimming and J lost 5 bases, with 13 bases between them. The CDR3 DNA sequence: TGTGCCAGCAGCCCGTTCAGAGTGTATGGCTACACCTTC. It is translated as CASSPFRVYGYTF.

This chain links TRBV27 with TRBJ2-1; TRBD2 aligns across 13 bases. The trim removed 5 bases at V and 7 bases at J, leaving 11 bases unmatched. CDR3 length: 17 residues. CDR1 is MNHEY and CDR2 is SMNVEV in the germline V gene (reference sequence). Here the CDR3 DNA reads TGTGCCAGCAGTCTCCCCCAACTAGCGGGAGGGCCAAATGAGCAGTTCTTC. Protein sequence: CASSLPQLAGGPNEQFF.

For the CDR3, the DNA is TGCAGCGTTGAAGACGGGTCTTTGAACACTGAAGCTTTCTTT. It translates to CSVEDGSLNTEAFF. V usage is TRBV29-1 and J usage is TRBJ1-1; D not certain. The CDR3 covers 14 residues. V gave up 0 bases and J gave up 0 bases, with 8 bases separating them. Germline V CDR1 and CDR2: SQVTM, ANQGSEA. Combining the CDR3 with reference TRBV29-1 and TRBJ1-1 gives the whole variable domain SAVISQKPSRDICQRGTSLTIQCQVDSQVTMMFWYRQQPGQSLTLIATANQGSEATYESGFVIDKFPISRPNLTFSTLTVSNMSPEDSSIYLCSVEDGSLNTEAFFGQGTRLTVV.

V usage is TRBV4-3 and J usage is TRBJ2-7; TRBD2 aligns across 7 bases. This CDR3 has 16 amino acids. Germline V CDR1 and CDR2: LGHNA, YSLEER. The junction had 8 bases not matched to a gene; V was cut back by 0 bases and J by 3 bases. CDR3 region: CASSQEKIGLVYEQYF. As DNA, the CDR3 is TGCGCCAGCAGCCAAGAAAAGATTGGACTAGTCTACGAGCAGTACTTC.

V and J are TRBV15 and TRBJ2-1; unclear D gene. V lost 0 bases to trimming and J lost 8 bases, with 17 bases between them. CDR3 length equals 16 residues. The germline CDR1 and CDR2 sequences are LNHNV and YYDKDF (reference sequence). The CDR3 loop reads CATSRDLSMGSDEQFF. Here the CDR3 DNA reads TGTGCCACCAGCAGAGATCTATCGATGGGGTCGGATGAGCAGTTCTTC.

The sample holds one count of this clone. The chain recombines TRBV9 with TRBJ2-7; 8 nucleotides align to TRBD2. Germline V gene lookup returns CDR1 SGDLS and CDR2 YYNGEE. The length of the CDR3 is 15 residues. The V and J ends lost 0 bases and 2 bases, in that order; junction bases with no gene match: 4. CDR3 nucleotide sequence: TGTGCCAGCAGCGTAGATGGGACTAGTGCCTACGAGCAGTACTTC. Translation: CASSVDGTSAYEQYF. Supplemented by reference TRBV9 and TRBJ2-7, the full variable domain reads DSGVTQTPKHLITATGQRVTLRCSPRSGDLSVYWYQQSLDQGLQFLIQYYNGEERAKGNILERFSAQQFPDLHSELNLSSLELGDSALYFCASSVDGTSAYEQYFGPGTRLTVT.

This chain uses TRBV29-1 with TRBJ2-1; the D is unclear. V shed 7 bases and J shed 4 bases, with 17 bases lying between them. CDR3 length: 14 residues. In germline, CDR1 is SQVTM, CDR2 ANQGSEA. The DNA of the CDR3 is TGCAGCGGTGGGTCAGCGAGCGCGTACAATGAGCAGTTCTTC. Its translation is CSGGSASAYNEQFF.

The chain is built from TRBV7-9 and TRBJ1-1; 12 nucleotides agree with TRBD1. The trim removed 1 base at V and 10 bases at J, leaving 13 bases unmatched. CDR3 length: 17 amino acids. The germline V gene has CDR1 SEHNR and CDR2 FQNEAQ (reference sequence). The CDR3 DNA reads TGTGCCAGCAGCTTAGGAGTAGGGACAGGGGGCGACGGCGTAGCTTTCTTT. This gives the protein CASSLGVGTGGDGVAFF.

Remarks on this clone: This CDR3 is also generated by other DNA sequences in the sample. The J gene is TRBJ2-1, the V gene TRBV27, with D hard to call. Germline V CDR1 and CDR2: MNHEY, SMNVEV (reference sequence). This CDR3 is built from 11 residues. Between the trimmed V and J ends, which lost 0 bases and 8 bases, there was a span of 2 bases. The CDR3 loop reads CASSLSDEQFF. For the CDR3, the DNA is TGTGCCAGCAGTTTATCAGATGAGCAGTTCTTC.

The rearrangement links TRBV6-6 to TRBJ1-2; 8 bases map to TRBD1. The V gene end was trimmed by 6 bases and the J gene end by 3 bases; junction bases not matched to a gene: 6. There are 14 residues in the CDR3. Germline V gene sequence: CDR1 MNHNY, CDR2 SVGAGI (reference sequence). The CDR3, as DNA: TGTGCCAGCAGAGACAGGGGCAGGGACTATGGCTACACCTTC. It is translated as CASRDRGRDYGYTF.

This chain uses TRBV5-1 with TRBJ2-2; D gene ambiguous. This CDR3 has 18 residues. CDR1 SGHRS and CDR2 YFSETQ come from the germline V gene. With 0 bases removed from V and 0 bases from J, the gap between germline ends came to 15 bases. The CDR3, as DNA: TGCGCCAGCAGCTTGGGGGCAGGACCGCTCGCGAACACCGGGGAGCTGTTTTTT. Protein sequence: CASSLGAGPLANTGELFF. Using reference TRBV5-1 and TRBJ2-2 for the parts outside the CDR3, the full variable domain is KAGVTQTPRYLIKTRGQQVTLSCSPISGHRSVSWYQQTPGQGLQFLFEYFSETQRNKGNFPGRFSGRQFSNSRSEMNVSTLELGDSALYLCASSLGAGPLANTGELFFGEGSRLTVL.

V gene TRBV28 combines with J gene TRBJ2-7; tentatively, D is TRBD1 or TRBD2 (6 bases each). The CDR3 loop spans 14 amino acids. Germline V lookup: CDR1 MDHEN, CDR2 SYDVKM. Between the trimmed V and J ends, which lost 5 bases and 4 bases, there was a span of 15 bases. The CDR3 DNA is TGTGCCAGCAGTCCGGCCCCGGGGGCGTACGAGCAGTACTTC. Translating gives CASSPAPGAYEQYF. Complete variable domain (other parts from reference TRBV28 and TRBJ2-7): DVKVTQSSRYLVKRTGEKVFLECVQDMDHENMFWYRQDPGLGLRLIYFSYDVKMKEKGDIPEGYSVSREKKERFSLILESASTNQTSMYLCASSPAPGAYEQYFGPGTRLTVT.

V and J are TRBV28 and TRBJ2-7; D is tentatively TRBD1 or TRBD2 (5 bases each). The V gene's germline CDR1 is MDHEN and CDR2 SYDVKM. Trimming removed 6 bases at V and 2 bases at J, with 14 bases between. This CDR3 comprises 14 residues. The CDR3 region has the DNA TGTGCCAGCAGCCGGGACGTAGGAACCTACGAGCAGTACTTC. It is translated as CASSRDVGTYEQYF.

CDR3 amino acids: CASSFSFRETQYF. DNA for the CDR3: TGTGCCAGCAGTTTCTCTTTCCGGGAGACCCAGTACTTC. J is TRBJ2-5 and V is TRBV28; no clear D gene. The CDR3 has 13 residues. Germline-derived CDR1 and CDR2 are MDHEN and SYDVKM. The V end was cut by 3 bases, the J end by 5 bases, with 10 bases between.

The chain couples TRBV9 to TRBJ2-1; 7 bases map to TRBD2. This CDR3 is built from 17 residues. CDR1 SGDLS and CDR2 YYNGEE come from the germline V gene. With 0 bases clipped from V and 0 bases from J, the junction kept 6 bases outside the gene matches. This CDR3 reads CASSVAGGFNSYNEQFF. CDR3 coding DNA: TGTGCCAGCAGCGTAGCGGGGGGATTCAACTCCTACAATGAGCAGTTCTTC.

V is TRBV27 and J is TRBJ1-4; D is ambiguous. Looked up from germline, CDR1 is MNHEY and CDR2 is SMNVEV (reference sequence). With 0 bases removed from V and 2 bases from J, the gap between germline ends came to 7 bases. The CDR3 totals 15 residues. CDR3 sequence (DNA): TGTGCCAGCAGTTTATCAGTCAATACTAATGAAAAACTGTTTTTT. It is translated as CASSLSVNTNEKLFF.

The CDR3: CASSPRDRGRNEQFF. CDR3 nucleotide sequence: TGTGCCAGCAGCCCCCGGGACAGGGGACGTAATGAGCAGTTCTTC. This chain links TRBV7-9 with TRBJ2-1; TRBD1 matches at 10 bases. This CDR3 region has 15 residues. The V gene end was trimmed by 5 bases and the J gene end by 7 bases; junction bases not matched to a gene: 8. Germline V CDR1 and CDR2: SEHNR, FQNEAQ (reference sequence).

The chain couples TRBV7-9 to TRBJ1-1; D call uncertain. Germline lookup yields CDR1 SEHNR and CDR2 FQNEAQ (reference sequence). The CDR3 sequence is 16 residues long. Deletions cut 7 bases from V and 4 bases from J, with 22 bases between. The CDR3 DNA follows: TGTGCCAGCACCACGACCCCCGGCAGGCGGAGCACTGAAGCTTTCTTT. This gives the protein CASTTTPGRRSTEAFF.

The chain combines TRBV9 with TRBJ1-3, with D possibly matching TRBD1 (5 bases). The CDR3 contains 15 residues. Germline V gene lookup returns CDR1 SGDLS and CDR2 YYNGEE. V was cut by 4 bases and J by 4 bases, with 15 bases left in between. CDR3 loop: CASSPGTEAGNTIYF. The CDR3 coding sequence is TGTGCCAGCAGCCCCGGGACCGAGGCAGGAAACACCATATATTTT.

This chain joins TRBV7-8 and TRBJ2-7; D gene uncertain. V lost 2 bases, J lost 4 bases, and 15 bases lay in between. This CDR3 is 15 amino acids long. Germline V CDR1 and CDR2: SGHVS, FQNEAQ. The CDR3 DNA reads TGTGCCAGCAGCTTAAGTCCGGGCCTTTCATACGAGCAGTACTTC. Translation: CASSLSPGLSYEQYF.

The chain joins TRBV9 to TRBJ1-1; D not certain. The germline V gene has CDR1 SGDLS and CDR2 YYNGEE. The CDR3 consists of 13 residues. The V gene lost 4 bases and the J gene lost 1 base, with 8 bases spanning the gap. The CDR3 coding sequence is TGTGCCAGCAGCCCCGGCTGGAACACTGAAGCTTTCTTT. Its protein is CASSPGWNTEAFF.

The chain links TRBV7-9 to TRBJ1-2, with D hard to call. V was cut by 3 bases and J by 7 bases, with 12 bases left in between. The germline V gene has CDR1 SEHNR and CDR2 FQNEAQ (reference sequence). CDR3 length: 13 residues. The CDR3 region has the DNA TGTGCCAGCAGCTTCCCCCCCCAAGTTGGCTACACCTTC. This encodes CASSFPPQVGYTF.

The rearrangement uses TRBV7-9 and TRBJ2-1, with 8 bases lining up with TRBD2. CDR1 and CDR2 (germline): SEHNR, FQNEAQ (reference sequence). The CDR3 extends over 18 amino acids. The J segment lost 0 bases and the V segment lost 2 bases, leaving 9 bases of the junction unmatched. The CDR3 is CASSLIWRGRSSYNEQFF. CDR3 in DNA: TGTGCCAGCAGCTTAATTTGGCGCGGGAGGAGCTCCTACAATGAGCAGTTCTTC.

The chain couples TRBV4-3 to TRBJ2-1, with 9 bases lining up with TRBD2. The germline V gene has CDR1 LGHNA and CDR2 YSLEER. CDR3 size: 17 residues. J was trimmed by 9 bases and V by 0 bases; bases with no gene match: 12. The CDR3 loop is CASSQDLGGRAIGEQFF. Written as DNA, the CDR3 is TGCGCCAGCAGCCAAGATTTAGGCGGGAGGGCGATTGGTGAGCAGTTCTTC.

This rearrangement joins TRBV5-1 to TRBJ2-7; unclear D gene. The CDR3 has 15 amino acids. Per the germline V gene, CDR1 is SGHRS and CDR2 is YFSETQ. Trimming left V 0 bases short and J 6 bases short, with 16 bases between. The CDR3 region is CASSLDDRLPSEQYF. CDR3 DNA sequence: TGCGCCAGCAGCTTGGATGACCGCCTTCCTAGCGAGCAGTACTTC. Filled out from reference TRBV5-1 and TRBJ2-7, the complete variable domain reads KAGVTQTPRYLIKTRGQQVTLSCSPISGHRSVSWYQQTPGQGLQFLFEYFSETQRNKGNFPGRFSGRQFSNSRSEMNVSTLELGDSALYLCASSLDDRLPSEQYFGPGTRLTVT.

This chain links TRBV27 with TRBJ1-3; D is possibly TRBD1 (5 bases). The V end lost 7 bases, the J end lost 2 bases, and 15 bases lay between the germline ends. This CDR3 spans 15 amino acids. The germline CDR1 and CDR2 sequences are MNHEY and SMNVEV (reference sequence). The CDR3, as DNA: TGTGCCAGCAAAGAACACCAGGGCCCTGGAAACACCATATATTTT. Its translation: CASKEHQGPGNTIYF.

The chain uses TRBV27 and TRBJ2-7; tentative D call: TRBD1 (5 bases). Germline assignment: CDR1 MNHEY and CDR2 SMNVEV (reference sequence). V was pared by 2 bases and J by 5 bases, with 10 bases between. CDR3 length: 13 residues. CDR3 bases: TGTGCCAGCAGTTTAACAGGTTCGCACGAGCAGTACTTC. This gives the protein CASSLTGSHEQYF.

This chain connects TRBV28 to TRBJ1-1; possibly TRBD1 for D (6 bases). Germline V gives CDR1 MDHEN, CDR2 SYDVKM. This CDR3 is built from 14 residues. Trimming pared 4 bases from V and 6 bases from J, leaving 15 bases between. The CDR3 is CASSSRQVNSEAFF. The DNA for the CDR3 is TGTGCCAGCAGTTCTCGACAGGTGAATTCTGAAGCTTTCTTT.

CDR3 region: CASRAGQGGETQYF. In DNA, the CDR3 is TGTGCTAGTCGTGCGGGACAGGGAGGAGAGACCCAGTACTTC. The chain couples TRBV12-5 to TRBJ2-5; the match to TRBD1 covers 9 bases. This CDR3 spans 14 amino acids. V lost 8 bases and J lost 4; bases outside the gene matches: 8. CDR1 and CDR2 from the germline V gene are LGHNT and FRNRAP.